The 12 T cell receptor beta chains listed next were all sequenced from one sample in a study of cytomegalovirus exposure and HLA in healthy donors. PCR was performed using 60 Vbeta and 13 Jbeta primers. Some clones are missing from TCRdb's copy, which holds only in-frame ones; the method was immunoSEQ multiplex PCR. This table holds more than 150,000 clones, over 70% found once. The sequenced material came from PBMCs. These receptors originate from a woman aged 50 to 60 in good health and CMV-seropositive.

J is TRBJ2-3 and V is TRBV10-1; TRBD2 matches at 12 bases. CDR1 is WNHNN, CDR2 SYGVQD, per germline (reference sequence). The CDR3 extends over 15 amino acids. The ends lost 4 bases at V and 3 bases at J; junction bases unmatched: 2. The chain's CDR3 is CASSATSGGTDTQYF. CDR3 DNA sequence: TGCGCCAGCAGTGCGACTAGCGGGGGAACAGATACGCAGTATTTT.

The rearrangement links TRBV9 to TRBJ2-1; 9 bases align to TRBD1. The CDR3 is 16 residues long. The germline gives CDR1 SGDLS, CDR2 YYNGEE. Trimming at V came to 7 bases and at J to 8 bases, leaving 16 bases not matched to a gene. The CDR3 spells CASSATGTGLQDEQFF. CDR3 coding DNA: TGTGCCAGCTCCGCTACCGGGACAGGGTTGCAGGATGAGCAGTTCTTC.

This clone was recorded a few times. This chain joins TRBV11-3 and TRBJ2-5; the D is unclear. The CDR3 consists of 14 residues. Trimming stripped 0 bases from V and 4 bases from J, with 9 bases between. Germline-derived CDR1 and CDR2 are SGHNT and YENEEA. As DNA, the CDR3 is TGTGCCAGCAGCTTAGATGCGGCGACAGAGACCCAGTACTTC. It encodes CASSLDAATETQYF. Using reference TRBV11-3 and TRBJ2-5 for the parts outside the CDR3, the full variable domain is EAGVVQSPRYKIIEKKQPVAFWCNPISGHNTLYWYLQNLGQGPELLIRYENEEAVDDSQLPKDRFSAERLKGVDSTLKIQPAELGDSAVYLCASSLDAATETQYFGPGTRLLVL.

The V gene is TRBV6-6, the J gene TRBJ1-1; 8 nucleotides agree with TRBD1. The CDR3 has 14 amino acids. The germline gives CDR1 MNHNY, CDR2 SVGAGI (reference sequence). The V segment lost 6 bases and the J segment 8 bases; nucleotides outside the gene matches: 11. CDR3 sequence (DNA): TGTGCCAGCAGAACCCCAGGGGGCGCAGGAGAAGCTTTCTTT. Protein sequence: CASRTPGGAGEAFF.

This clone occurred a few times. The chain joins TRBV4-3 to TRBJ2-1, with D maybe TRBD1 (5 bases). This CDR3 contains 16 residues. Germline V gives CDR1 LGHNA, CDR2 YSLEER. The V gene lost 0 bases and the J gene lost 1 base, with 10 bases spanning the gap. This CDR3 is CASSQEQGASYNEQFF. The CDR3 DNA reads TGCGCCAGCAGCCAAGAGCAGGGTGCGTCCTACAATGAGCAGTTCTTC.

CDR3 region: CASSRSTGGTQYF. DNA for the CDR3: TGTGCCAGCAGCCGATCCACGGGGGGGACCCAGTACTTC. The V call is TRBV7-2, the J call TRBJ2-5, with 7 bases that match TRBD2. The germline V gene has CDR1 SGHTA and CDR2 FQGNSA. The trim removed 5 bases at V and 7 bases at J, leaving 7 bases unmatched. The CDR3 consists of 13 residues.

Notes on this clone: Other DNA sequences in this sample translate to the same CDR3. This chain connects TRBV18 to TRBJ1-2, with a possible D match to TRBD1 (5 bases). Trimming shortened V by 2 bases and J by 3 bases, and 7 bases separated the two germline ends. The V gene's germline CDR1 is KGHSH and CDR2 LQKENI. The CDR3 totals 13 residues. The CDR3 sequence is CASSPGGDYGYTF. CDR3 sequence (DNA): TGTGCCAGCTCACCAGGGGGGGACTATGGCTACACCTTC.

The V gene is TRBV14, the J gene TRBJ2-5; 7 bases agree with TRBD2. CDR3 length: 17 amino acids. The ends lost 4 bases at V and 5 bases at J; junction bases unmatched: 16. Germline CDR1 is SGHDN and CDR2 is FVKESK. CDR3 coding DNA: TGTGCCAGCAGCCCCGGATCTAGCGGTTGGGCTGATGAGACCCAGTACTTC. Amino acid sequence: CASSPGSSGWADETQYF.

This chain connects TRBV7-9 to TRBJ2-5; TRBD2 matches at 15 bases. Per germline, CDR1 SEHNR and CDR2 FQNEAQ (reference sequence). The V gene end was trimmed by 5 bases and the J gene end by 5 bases; junction bases not matched to a gene: 6. This CDR3 has 16 amino acids. CDR3 amino acids: CASSPGTSGGLETQYF. CDR3 DNA sequence: TGTGCCAGCAGCCCCGGGACTAGCGGGGGGCTGGAGACCCAGTACTTC.

The gene calls are TRBV2 and TRBJ2-3; TRBD2 matches 13 bases. Trimming removed 5 bases from V and 5 bases from J; junction bases left unmatched: 4. From germline, CDR1 is SNHLY and CDR2 FYNNEI. The CDR3 is made up of 15 amino acids. CDR3 sequence reads: CASSFGLAGEDTQYF. The DNA for the CDR3 is TGTGCCAGCAGTTTCGGACTAGCGGGGGAAGATACGCAGTATTTT.

As concerns this clone: Mismatch with germline at one junction end may stem from a read error. This chain links TRBV7-2 with TRBJ2-6, with 7 bases matching TRBD1. CDR1 is SGHTA and CDR2 is FQGNSA in the germline V gene. The CDR3 spans 15 residues. The CDR3 DNA follows: TGTGCCAGCAGCTACAGGGGCTCTGGGGCCAACGGCCTGACTTTC. It yields the protein CASSYRGSGANGLTF.

The CDR3 DNA sequence: TGTGCCAGCAGTGAAGGGTGGGGGGGCATATACGAGCAGTACTTC. Translating it yields CASSEGWGGIYEQYF. The chain carries TRBV6-1 and TRBJ2-7; tentatively, D is TRBD2 (7 bases). Germline V gene lookup returns CDR1 MNHNS and CDR2 SASEGT. The CDR3 totals 15 residues. V shed 1 base and J shed 4 bases, with 14 bases lying between them.